These T cell receptor beta chains were read from a single sample in a study of T cell responses to AZD1222 COVID-19 vaccine. Some clones are missing from TCRdb's copy, which holds only in-frame ones; the method was immunoSEQ multiplex PCR. The sample consists of approximately 140,000 clones, 92% of them appearing once. Source: peripheral blood, taken on day 0 of AZD1222 vaccination. These receptor sequences come from an adult in good health. Each CDR3 is given with its conserved first and last residue. The D gene is left open where the match is weak. Clone size, where shown, is once, few, many, or a class for clones that have expanded.

>TRBV5-6|.|.|TRBJ2-7
CASSGDNRHYEQYF
TGTGCCAGCAGCGGCGACAACAGGCACTACGAGCAGTACTTC
>TRBV29-1|.|.|TRBJ1-1
CSSEKGVAEAFF
TGCAGCTCTGAAAAGGGAGTAGCTGAAGCTTTCTTT
>TRBV6-5|.|.|TRBJ2-3
CASSYVGAHPDTQYF
TGTGCCAGCAGTTACGTGGGAGCCCATCCAGATACGCAGTATTTT
>TRBV29-1|TRBD1|.|TRBJ1-5
CSVVQGAENQPQHF
TGCAGCGTTGTTCAGGGGGCGGAAAATCAGCCCCAGCATTTT
>TRBV18|.|.|TRBJ1-1
CASSPSGRVIVNTEAFF
TGTGCCAGCTCACCGTCGGGGAGGGTGATCGTGAACACTGAAGCTTTCTTT
>TRBV12-3/TRBV12-4|TRBD1|once|TRBJ2-7
CASQGARDYEQYF
TGTGCCAGTCAGGGGGCCAGAGACTACGAGCAGTACTTC
>TRBV11-2|.|.|TRBJ2-7
CASSRAPTYEQYF
TGTGCCAGCAGCCGGGCCCCCACCTACGAGCAGTACTTC
>TRBV18|.|.|TRBJ2-7
CASSQDSTYEQYF
TGTGCCAGCTCACAGGACAGTACCTACGAGCAGTACTTC
>TRBV6-5|.|once|TRBJ2-7
CASLPREPRAEQYF
TGTGCCAGCCTCCCGAGGGAGCCACGCGCCGAGCAGTACTTC
>TRBV5-4|.|.|TRBJ2-5
CASSTINRDETQYF
TGTGCCAGCAGCACAATAAACAGGGACGAGACCCAGTACTTC
>TRBV20-1|.|.|TRBJ2-1
CSGRQDNEQFF
TGCAGTGGCAGACAGGATAATGAGCAGTTCTTC
>TRBV19|TRBD1|.|TRBJ2-5
CASSQDRGRETQYF
TGTGCCAGTAGTCAGGACAGGGGAAGAGAGACCCAGTACTTC
>TRBV28|.|once|TRBJ1-5
CASSSTTRKDGTRRRQPQHF
TGTGCCAGCAGTTCAACCACGAGGAAGGACGGTACTAGGAGGCGTCAGCCCCAGCATTTT
>TRBV28|.|.|TRBJ1-5
CASRFLLADQPQHF
TGTGCCAGCAGGTTTTTATTGGCTGATCAGCCCCAGCATTTT
>TRBV4-3|.|.|TRBJ1-1
CASSQDLVPTGRTEAFF
TGCGCCAGCAGCCAAGATTTGGTACCGACAGGTCGAACTGAAGCTTTCTTT
>TRBV7-2|.|once|TRBJ2-5
CASSPTPQQETQYF
TGTGCCAGCAGCCCTACCCCGCAGCAAGAGACCCAGTACTTC
>TRBV28|.|.|TRBJ2-7
CASSLPLGLRGGEQYF
TGTGCCAGCAGTTTACCCCTAGGACTCCGCGGAGGGGAGCAGTACTTC
>TRBV19|TRBD2|once|TRBJ2-1
CASRETSGSYNEQFF
TGTGCCAGTAGGGAGACTAGCGGGTCCTACAATGAGCAGTTCTTC
>TRBV6-2/TRBV6-3|TRBD1|.|TRBJ2-1
CASSYSGTGTTEQFF
TGTGCCAGCAGTTATTCCGGGACAGGGACCACTGAGCAGTTCTTC
>TRBV4-3|TRBD2|.|TRBJ2-7
CASSQGASGSYEQYF
TGCGCCAGCAGCCAAGGGGCTAGCGGGAGCTACGAGCAGTACTTC
>TRBV7-2|.|.|TRBJ2-4
CASSSRTSDIQYF
TGTGCCAGCAGCTCCAGGACGTCCGACATTCAGTACTTC
>TRBV10-3|TRBD1|.|TRBJ1-3
CAIRDRRFSGNTIYF
TGTGCCATCAGGGACAGGCGCTTCTCTGGAAACACCATATATTTT
>TRBV4-1|.|.|TRBJ2-7
CASSPSLGTKTYEQYF
TGCGCCAGCAGCCCCAGTTTGGGGACGAAGACCTACGAGCAGTACTTC
>TRBV19|.|.|TRBJ1-1
CASSISSGVGTEAFF
TGTGCCAGTAGTATTTCTTCAGGGGTAGGCACTGAAGCTTTCTTT
>TRBV6-5|.|once|TRBJ2-1
CASSYSWRASDNEQFF
TGTGCCAGCAGTTACTCCTGGCGGGCGTCGGACAATGAGCAGTTCTTC
>TRBV4-3|TRBD1|.|TRBJ2-5
CASSLTRTGLETQYF
TGCGCCAGCAGCCTGACCCGGACAGGGCTGGAGACCCAGTACTTC
>TRBV27|.|.|TRBJ1-1
CASSLNLLNTEAFF
TGTGCCAGCAGTTTAAACCTATTGAACACTGAAGCTTTCTTT
>TRBV5-6|TRBD1|.|TRBJ2-2
CASSGPGQGETGELFF
TGTGCCAGCAGCGGGCCGGGACAGGGGGAGACCGGGGAGCTGTTTTTT
>TRBV9|.|.|TRBJ2-3
CASSVLGTSTDTQYF
TGTGCCAGCAGCGTATTGGGGACTAGCACAGATACGCAGTATTTT
>TRBV15|.|.|TRBJ2-7
CATSRGDLTYEQYF
TGTGCCACCAGCAGAGGGGACTTGACCTACGAGCAGTACTTC
>TRBV5-1|TRBD2|.|TRBJ2-1
CASSSGGEQFF
TGCGCCAGCAGCTCGGGAGGTGAGCAGTTCTTC
>TRBV7-9|.|.|TRBJ2-7
CASTPQQLNEQYF
TGTGCCAGCACTCCCCAGCAATTGAACGAGCAGTACTTC
>TRBV4-3|.|.|TRBJ2-3
CASSQDQGRADTQYF
TGCGCCAGCAGCCAAGATCAGGGACGAGCAGATACGCAGTATTTT
>TRBV4-1|.|.|TRBJ2-5
CASSQASREETQYF
TGCGCCAGCAGCCAAGCTAGCCGGGAAGAGACCCAGTACTTC
>TRBV6-5|.|.|TRBJ2-2
CASSYSQLTTGELFF
TGTGCCAGCAGTTACTCCCAGTTGACCACCGGGGAGCTGTTTTTT
>TRBV4-2|TRBD1|.|TRBJ1-4
CASSPTGGEEKLFF
TGTGCCAGCAGCCCGACAGGGGGAGAGGAAAAACTGTTTTTT
>TRBV7-9|.|.|TRBJ2-7
CASSLARGGFYEQYF
TGTGCCAGCAGCTTAGCGCGTGGGGGGTTCTACGAGCAGTACTTC
>TRBV7-2|TRBD2|.|TRBJ2-7
CASSLGRQREGGEQYF
TGTGCCAGCAGCTTAGGAAGGCAGCGGGAGGGTGGGGAGCAGTACTTC
>TRBV5-5|.|.|TRBJ1-5
CASSPEIGVTQPQHF
TGTGCCAGCAGCCCGGAGATCGGTGTCACCCAGCCCCAGCATTTT
>TRBV3-1/TRBV3-2|.|.|TRBJ1-2
CASSQFRAYGYTF
TGTGCCAGCAGCCAATTCAGGGCCTATGGCTACACCTTC
>TRBV4-2|TRBD2|.|TRBJ2-7
CASSQQFLTSVHEQYF
TGTGCCAGCAGCCAGCAATTTCTGACTAGCGTCCACGAGCAGTACTTC